This T cell receptor (beta chain) came from a study of blood T cell repertoires in COVID-19 (dated by TCRdb to the early 2020s). Study-level background: Collaborator samples came from the United States, Italy and Spain and covered acute and convalescent phases of COVID-19. The prospective study material was composed of cDNA or gDNA derived from T cells, B-cell-depleted T cells, or PBMCs. Deeply sampled blood TCRbeta repertoires from subjects exposed to, actively infected with, or recovered from COVID-19 were included in the dataset. The repertoires were released in a freely available public database intended as a resource for research on the immune response to SARS-CoV-2. The samples were drawn from the first 160 participants of the ongoing ImmuneRACE study and from 950 to 1,500 subjects provided by 6 global collaborators. A de-identified subject ID, COVID-19 status, age in years and sex were almost always included in the sample metadata. Where available, HLA class I and class II types were obtained from metadata supplied by the sample provider rather than from assay-based typing.

The immunoSEQ Assay, a bias-controlled multiplex PCR, was used to amplify TCRbeta CDR3 regions from genomic DNA. The published analysis was carried out like this. The number of nucleated cells in each sample was estimated by amplification of reference gene primers within the assay. To quantify the absolute abundance of each unique TCRbeta CDR3 rearrangement, sequence reads were collapsed and filtered. Productive Simpson clonality was computed per sample as the square root of Simpson's diversity index over productive rearrangements. Entries here come from immuneACCESS through TCRdb and include only in-frame sequences with V and J called. Some clones fail to appear in such tables; in the studies checked, an unresolved V gene covers under half of the shortfall, and the cause of the remainder is unknown. D and trimming come from the DNA, and the V and J calls and clone size come from that table. The sample table holds around 210,000 clones, of which approximately 85% were seen once. 5.1% of the sample lies in the top ten.

At one collaborating source in Seattle, patients were enrolled during active infection and were followed longitudinally through the course of disease. The collaborating institutions used their own protocols to collect whole blood in K2EDTA tubes. Collaborator samples were shipped for TCRbeta analysis as frozen whole blood, isolated PBMCs, or DNA extracted from either sample type. On this clone: The antigen this receptor binds is unknown. Qualities for individual bases were not recorded, and no much larger clone is one base off.

From V the trimming removes 1 base and from J it removes 2 bases, while the gene matches leave 3 bases of the junction unaccounted for. Reading from cysteine to phenylalanine, the CDR3 counts 15 amino acids. Only CDR3 DNA is held: 45 bases, read in frame from base 1. From a lookup of the germline V gene, CDR1 and CDR2 are LGHNA and YNFKEQ. Results the study describes overall, beyond this receptor: Clinical and demographic metadata were provided uncurated, with the amount varying by source and participant.

The sample taken for sequencing was peripheral blood. The TCR sequence derives from a man aged 45-60 years with COVID-19, enrolled during active disease. The sequence joins TRBV4-2 to TRBJ2-3; TRBD1 lines up with 7 middle nucleotides. The CDR3 corresponds to CASSQAQGDTDTQYF. The DNA sequence is given as TGTGCCAGCAGCCAAGCCCAGGGGGACACAGATACGCAGTATTTT.